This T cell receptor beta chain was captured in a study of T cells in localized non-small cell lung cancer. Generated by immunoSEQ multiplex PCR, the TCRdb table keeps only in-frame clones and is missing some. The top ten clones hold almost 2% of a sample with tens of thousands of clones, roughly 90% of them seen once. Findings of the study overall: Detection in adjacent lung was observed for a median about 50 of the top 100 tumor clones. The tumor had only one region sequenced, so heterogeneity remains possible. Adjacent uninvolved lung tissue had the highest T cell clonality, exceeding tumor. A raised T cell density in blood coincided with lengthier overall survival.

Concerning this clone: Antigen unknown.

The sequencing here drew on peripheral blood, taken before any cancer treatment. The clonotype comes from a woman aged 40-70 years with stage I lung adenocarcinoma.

The CDR3 DNA follows: TGTGCCAGCAGTTGTCTGGTGAAGGTTTGTCAGCCCCAGCATTTT. Its translation: CASSCLVKVCQPQHF. The rearrangement uses TRBV27 and TRBJ1-5; no clear D. Trimming removed 4 bases at V and 6 bases at J, with 16 bases between. The CDR3 covers 15 residues. Germline V gene data show CDR1 as MNHEY and CDR2 as SMNVEV (reference sequence).